Listed below are T cell receptor beta chains from one sample, sequenced in a study of early stage breast cancer tumors. Only in-frame clones appear in the TCRdb table, and some are missing; sequencing was by immunoSEQ multiplex PCR. The data hold some 75,000 clones, with more than 60% observed a single time. Sequencing used blood. These receptors were obtained from a person in their sixties or seventies with breast cancer. CDR3s include the opening cysteine and the closing phenylalanine or tryptophan. The D gene is left open where the match is weak. Size is omitted from some rows. Given values are once, few, many or a class for expanded clones.

J	V	size	D	CDR3	DNA
TRBJ1-2	TRBV5-1	-	TRBD1	CASSSGQIYGYTF	TGCGCCAGCAGCTCGGGACAGATCTATGGCTACACCTTC
TRBJ2-5	TRBV6-6	-	-	CASSLSGGPAQETQYF	TGTGCCAGCAGTCTTTCCGGGGGGCCGGCGCAAGAGACCCAGTACTTC
TRBJ1-3	TRBV7-2	-	-	CASSLAAGFSGNTIYF	TGTGCCAGCAGCTTAGCGGCAGGGTTCTCTGGAAACACCATATATTTT
TRBJ2-7	TRBV6-1	once	TRBD1	CASGVTGTGEQYF	TGTGCCAGCGGGGTGACAGGGACAGGCGAGCAGTACTTC
TRBJ2-7	TRBV10-3	-	-	CAISDRQGLYEQYF	TGTGCCATCAGTGACCGTCAGGGCCTCTACGAGCAGTACTTC
TRBJ2-3	TRBV28	-	TRBD2	CASGTVAGGSDTQYF	TGTGCCAGCGGGACGGTAGCGGGGGGTTCAGATACGCAGTATTTT
TRBJ2-5	TRBV15	-	-	CATSRGKETQYF	TGTGCCACCAGCAGAGGGAAAGAGACCCAGTACTTC
TRBJ2-3	TRBV29-1	-	TRBD2	CSVQLAGGLGVGTDTQYF	TGCAGCGTGCAACTAGCGGGAGGGCTGGGGGTGGGCACAGATACGCAGTATTTT
TRBJ2-3	TRBV7-6	-	TRBD2	CASSYSGSSTDTQYF	TGTGCCAGCAGCTACAGCGGGAGCAGCACAGATACGCAGTATTTT
TRBJ2-3	TRBV7-9	-	-	CASSPWRDSTDTQYF	TGTGCCAGCAGCCCCTGGCGGGACAGCACAGATACGCAGTATTTT
TRBJ1-4	TRBV18	-	-	CASSSGIGGEKLFF	TGTGCCAGCTCATCGGGAATCGGCGGAGAAAAACTGTTTTTT
TRBJ2-2	TRBV7-9	-	-	CASSYGGANSNTGELFF	TGTGCCAGCAGCTATGGGGGGGCGAATTCGAACACCGGGGAGCTGTTTTTT
TRBJ1-2	TRBV28	-	TRBD1	CASTLAGTGGDYGYTF	TGTGCCAGCACCTTAGCCGGGACAGGGGGCGACTATGGCTACACCTTC
TRBJ1-2	TRBV6-5	few	-	CASSYSQGGGYTF	TGTGCCAGCAGTTACTCACAGGGCGGAGGCTACACCTTC
TRBJ2-1	TRBV7-9	once	-	CASSSRSEQFF	TGTGCCAGCAGTTCTCGTAGTGAGCAGTTCTTC
TRBJ1-6	TRBV10-3	-	-	CAIAEGRDNSPLHF	TGTGCCATCGCCGAGGGTAGAGATAATTCACCCCTCCACTTT
TRBJ2-5	TRBV28	-	-	CASSFFGGSTETQYF	TGTGCCAGCAGTTTTTTCGGGGGCTCCACGGAGACCCAGTACTTC
TRBJ2-7	TRBV7-9	-	-	CASSSRLGNRPQGEQYF	TGTGCCAGCAGCTCACGCCTGGGGAACAGGCCCCAGGGCGAGCAGTACTTC
TRBJ1-3	TRBV18	-	TRBD1	CASSPDRGSSSGNTIYF	TGTGCCAGCTCACCCGACAGGGGGTCATCCTCTGGAAACACCATATATTTT
TRBJ1-5	TRBV28	-	-	CASSPLSSDQPQHF	TGTGCCAGCAGTCCCCTTAGTAGCGATCAGCCCCAGCATTTT
TRBJ2-2	TRBV9	-	-	CASSDRDLRLGGELFF	TGTGCCAGCAGCGACCGGGACCTTCGATTGGGCGGGGAGCTGTTTTTT
TRBJ2-5	TRBV6-4	-	-	CASSVFGNRGETQYF	TGTGCCAGCAGTGTTTTTGGTAATAGGGGAGAGACCCAGTACTTC
TRBJ2-3	TRBV4-1	-	-	CASSQGVGGEDTQYF	TGCGCCAGCAGCCAAGGGGTAGGCGGGGAGGATACGCAGTATTTT
TRBJ1-6	TRBV30	-	-	CAWKLGQSYNSPLHF	TGTGCCTGGAAGCTCGGACAGTCCTATAATTCACCCCTCCACTTT
TRBJ1-1	TRBV7-2	-	TRBD1	CASSLNRGRGTEAFF	TGTGCCAGCAGCTTGAACAGGGGCCGGGGAACTGAAGCTTTCTTT
TRBJ2-2	TRBV18	-	TRBD1	CASSQDRVWTKTGELFF	TGTGCCAGCTCTCAGGACAGGGTATGGACTAAAACCGGGGAGCTGTTTTTT
TRBJ1-4	TRBV9	-	-	CASSVGAEISNEKLFF	TGTGCCAGCAGCGTAGGGGCGGAGATTAGCAATGAAAAACTGTTTTTT
TRBJ1-5	TRBV4-2	-	-	CASSQVFGGAGQPQHF	TGTGCCAGCAGCCAAGTATTTGGGGGCGCGGGACAGCCCCAGCATTTT
TRBJ2-7	TRBV19	once	-	CASSMGQDLFYEQYF	TGTGCCAGTAGTATGGGGCAGGACTTGTTCTACGAGCAGTACTTC
TRBJ2-1	TRBV7-2	-	TRBD2	CASSLGGRAGSNEQFF	TGTGCCAGCAGCTTAGGAGGCCGAGCGGGAAGCAATGAGCAGTTCTTC
TRBJ1-5	TRBV28	once	-	CAITRPGGLSNQPQHF	TGTGCCATCACCCGGCCGGGGGGTCTAAGCAATCAGCCCCAGCATTTT
TRBJ2-7	TRBV6-5	-	TRBD2	CASTGEGWQYF	TGTGCCAGCACCGGGGAGGGGTGGCAGTACTTC
TRBJ2-5	TRBV18	-	-	CASSPPSVEETQYF	TGTGCCAGCTCACCACCTTCTGTGGAGGAGACCCAGTACTTC